The clone carrying this T cell receptor (beta chain) was picked up a small number of times. The antigen is undetermined. These data come from a study of cytomegalovirus exposure and HLA in healthy donors. The study's findings and limits: Most of the TCR beta V segments (in an earlier analysis) were productive either about 90% or about 30% of the time. Further analysis, carried out later, found HLA-associated TCR beta chains more clonally expanded than equally common other chains.

The PCR ran on 60 Vbeta and 13 Jbeta primers. The assay was immunoSEQ multiplex PCR, and TCRdb's table has in-frame clones only and misses some. Found here are 150,000 or so clones, around 75% of them singletons; the top ten hold 1.5% to 2%. V was pared by 0 bases and J by 7 bases, with 9 bases between. From germline, CDR1 is LGHNA and CDR2 YSLEER. This CDR3 is 14 amino acids long. Material for sequencing was PBMCs. V is TRBV4-3 and J is TRBJ1-4; tentative D call: TRBD1 (5 bases). This sequence was found in a young woman in good health and CMV-seronegative. CDR3 nucleotides: TGCGCCAGCAGCCAAGATCTCGACAGTGAAAAACTGTTTTTT. Its protein is CASSQDLDSEKLFF.